These T cell receptor beta chains were read from a single sample in a study of cytomegalovirus exposure and HLA in healthy donors. The method was immunoSEQ multiplex PCR; TCRdb's version includes in-frame clones alone and lacks a portion of them. The sample consists of approximately 190,000 clones, roughly 77% of them appearing once. Sequenced input: PBMCs. All receptors derive from a man aged 35-49 years in good health and CMV-seropositive. The conserved cysteine and the conserved F or W are not part of the CDR3 here.

j_call	v_call	cdr3_aa
TRBJ1-3	TRBV6-5	ASSYGAGAGNTIY
TRBJ1-2	TRBV4-1	ASAPGDANYGYT
TRBJ2-3	TRBV7-2	ASSLMGLAGAFGTDTQY
TRBJ2-7	TRBV6-5	ASSTDRGRYEQY
TRBJ2-7	TRBV7-6	ASSWMTGEQY
TRBJ1-2	TRBV6-1	ASSLGNPANYGYT
TRBJ2-1	TRBV9	ASSLGGPSYNEQF
TRBJ1-1	TRBV5-4	ASSLQGAWNTEAF
TRBJ1-2	TRBV6-1	ASSEVDLTRGYT
TRBJ1-1	TRBV7-3	ASSAGLNTEAF
TRBJ1-1	TRBV28	ASKTGASYTEAF
TRBJ2-7	TRBV19	ASSIGAASSYEQY
TRBJ1-6	TRBV5-1	ASRQENSPLH
TRBJ2-7	TRBV6-5	ASSGYSGGAYEQY
TRBJ2-7	TRBV6-5	ASSYRSSGSYEQY
TRBJ1-4	TRBV9	ASSVGQGSWEKLF
TRBJ2-1	TRBV5-8	ASSLAGVSYNEQF
TRBJ2-7	TRBV11-2	ASSFFSGADYEQY
TRBJ2-7	TRBV2	ASSGDSHEQY
TRBJ2-1	TRBV4-1	ASSQGGVGGGNEQF
TRBJ2-2	TRBV2	ASSPPPIGTGELF
TRBJ2-7	TRBV18	ASSPPFREGEQY
TRBJ2-3	TRBV5-1	ASSPVGLAVTQY
TRBJ2-3	TRBV6-5	GTEGSTDTQY
TRBJ1-2	TRBV6-1	ASMAPNYGYT
TRBJ2-1	TRBV6-1	ATLAGGPDEQF
TRBJ2-3	TRBV30	AWNKDSSTDTQY
TRBJ2-5	TRBV19	ASSINRVRQETQY
TRBJ2-7	TRBV7-6	ASSPWTGEGHEQY
TRBJ1-2	TRBV5-1	ASTSRSGQGFYGYT
TRBJ2-6	TRBV11-1	ASSLAPAGTYSGANVLT
TRBJ2-7	TRBV18	ASSLATGGQVEQY
TRBJ2-5	TRBV5-1	ASSNRDRPGEQY
TRBJ1-4	TRBV4-1	ASSQGVRGYEKLF
TRBJ1-4	TRBV19	ASSSLLDIGKKLF
TRBJ1-1	TRBV6-4	ASSEPRKRDTEAF
TRBJ2-5	TRBV27	ASSPRYQETQY
TRBJ2-5	TRBV7-2	ASSSPSGAKTQY
TRBJ1-2	TRBV29-1	SVSQGGYGYT